The rows below give T cell receptor beta chains drawn from one sample of a study of regulatory T cells in long-lasting Graves disease. Each CDR3 protein gets one entry after TCRdb re-called the multiplex PCR reads with MiXCR. This sample has fewer than 650,000 distinct CDR3 sequences, with 15% to 20% found just once. These data were likewise used in another study, on T cells in Graves' hyperthyroidism and ophthalmopathy.

The sample consisted of peripheral blood mononuclear cells (PBMCs), taken at new diagnosis, from a patient treated with antithyroid drugs. These receptors came from a woman aged 30 to 39 with Graves disease. CDR3s include the opening cysteine and the closing phenylalanine or tryptophan. D genes are given only for firm matches. Size values are once, few and many counts, or a class for expanded clones, and some rows have none.

TRBD2	TRBJ2-3	NA	TRBV15	CATSEGLASRADTQYF	TGTGCCACCAGCGAGGGACTAGCGTCCCGGGCAGATACGCAGTATTTT
TRBD2	TRBJ2-2	NA	TRBV28	CATLSQSGVNTGELFF	TGTGCCACCCTTTCCCAGAGCGGGGTTAACACCGGGGAGCTGTTTTTT
NA	TRBJ1-1	many	TRBV12-3/TRBV12-4	CASSLRVVGRPYEAFF	TGTGCCAGCAGTTTAAGGGTCGTGGGGAGGCCCTATGAAGCTTTCTTT
NA	TRBJ2-7	NA	TRBV3-1	CASSQESLYF	TGTGCCAGCAGCCAAGAAAGCCTGTACTTC
TRBD1	TRBJ2-7	few	TRBV5-5	CASSLRQGDFTF	TGTGCCAGCAGCTTGAGACAGGGGGACTTTACCTTC
NA	TRBJ2-1	many	TRBV6-2/TRBV6-3	CASKLGLRYNEQFF	TGTGCCAGCAAGCTGGGACTGAGGTACAATGAGCAGTTCTTC
TRBD1	TRBJ2-4	few	TRBV28	CASGQTGGHNIQYF	TGTGCCAGCGGCCAAACAGGGGGCCATAACATTCAGTACTTC
NA	TRBJ2-2	many	TRBV12-5	CASGFRQGELFF	TGTGCTAGTGGCTTTCGACAGGGGGAGCTGTTTTTT
TRBD1	TRBJ1-2	NA	TRBV28	CASRTGQGLLGGYTF	TGTGCCAGCAGAACGGGACAGGGTCTTCTCGGGGGCTACACCTTC
NA	TRBJ2-6	NA	TRBV20-1	CSARVGLSGANVLTF	TGCAGTGCTAGAGTCGGCCTCTCTGGGGCCAACGTCCTGACTTTC
NA	TRBJ2-7	few	TRBV30	CAWSWGPTFYEQYF	TGTGCCTGGAGTTGGGGACCTACCTTTTACGAGCAGTACTTC
NA	TRBJ2-5	few	TRBV6-2/TRBV6-3	CASSYSTGGGETQYF	TGTGCCAGCAGTTACTCGACAGGAGGAGGAGAGACCCAGTACTTC
NA	TRBJ2-2	NA	TRBV5-1	CASSFSQGLPTGELFF	TGCGCCAGCAGCTTTTCCCAGGGCTTACCCACCGGGGAGCTGTTTTTT
NA	TRBJ1-2	NA	TRBV18	CASSLGLGGDGYTF	TGTGCCAGCTCACTCGGTCTCGGGGGAGATGGCTACACCTTC
TRBD1	TRBJ2-7	many	TRBV28	CASRTTGTGVREQYF	TGTGCCAGCAGAACTACCGGGACAGGGGTCCGCGAGCAGTACTTC
TRBD1	TRBJ2-1	many	TRBV3-1	CASSQGTGVRNEQFF	TGTGCCAGCAGCCAGGGGACAGGGGTTCGCAATGAGCAGTTCTTC
TRBD1	TRBJ1-6	few	TRBV28	CASSLYPGGGLRSPLHF	TGTGCCAGCAGTTTATATCCAGGAGGGGGCTTGCGTTCACCCCTCCACTTT
NA	TRBJ1-2	many	TRBV27	CASSSWDRGSYTF	TGTGCCAGCAGTTCGTGGGACCGAGGCAGCTACACCTTC
NA	TRBJ2-3	NA	TRBV7-3	CASSHGPSGPATKYF	TGCGCCAGCAGCCACGGTCCCAGCGGTCCCGCTACGAAGTATTTT
NA	TRBJ2-2	many	TRBV19	CASMGRNTGELFF	TGTGCCAGTATGGGGAGGAACACCGGGGAGCTGTTTTTT
NA	TRBJ2-2	NA	TRBV14	CASSQITGLSTGELFF	TGTGCCAGCAGCCAAATTACAGGGCTGAGCACCGGGGAGCTGTTTTTT
TRBD1	TRBJ1-5	few	TRBV6-1	CASRIKGGQPQHF	TGTGCCAGCAGAATAAAAGGGGGCCAGCCCCAGCATTTT
NA	TRBJ1-4	many	TRBV28	CASSAPGVGAGREKLFF	TGTGCCAGCAGTGCCCCAGGGGTTGGGGCTGGTCGTGAAAAACTGTTTTTT
NA	TRBJ1-3	many	TRBV6-1	CASSPLQEYLTGNTIYF	TGTGCCAGCAGTCCCTTACAGGAATACTTAACTGGAAACACCATATATTTT
NA	TRBJ1-1	NA	TRBV14	CASSHRAPLNTEAFF	TGTGCCAGCAGCCACAGGGCCCCCTTGAACACTGAAGCTTTCTTT
NA	TRBJ2-1	many	TRBV12-3/TRBV12-4	CASSFLQANEQFF	TGTGCCAGCAGTTTCCTCCAGGCGAATGAGCAGTTCTTC
NA	TRBJ2-2	many	TRBV28	CASSLLAGGYTGELFF	TGTGCCAGCAGCTTATTAGCAGGAGGGTACACCGGGGAGCTGTTTTTT
TRBD1	TRBJ1-4	many	TRBV6-1	CASSETGDVKKLFF	TGTGCCAGCAGCGAGACAGGGGACGTGAAAAAACTGTTTTTT
NA	TRBJ2-5	NA	TRBV27	CASSDAGNRQETQYF	TGTGCCAGCAGTGACGCAGGGAATCGCCAAGAGACCCAGTACTTC
TRBD1	TRBJ2-1	few	TRBV18	CASSQTGLDEQFF	TGTGCCAGCTCACAGACAGGGTTGGATGAGCAGTTCTTC
NA	TRBJ1-1	NA	TRBV7-9	CASSPGAGYMNTEAFF	TGTGCCAGCAGCCCTGGGGCAGGGTACATGAACACTGAAGCTTTCTTT
TRBD2	TRBJ2-3	few	TRBV7-3	CASSTYLGLAGGRDSTDTQYF	TGTGCCAGCAGCACTTACCTCGGACTAGCGGGAGGGCGGGATTCCACAGATACGCAGTATTTT
NA	TRBJ2-7	few	TRBV6-1	CASSPLHYEQYF	TGTGCCAGCAGCCCCCTTCATTACGAGCAGTACTTC
NA	TRBJ2-4	NA	TRBV6-2/TRBV6-3	CASSEVGERVKNIQYF	TGTGCCAGCAGTGAAGTCGGGGAGCGGGTCAAAAACATTCAGTACTTC
NA	TRBJ1-3	NA	TRBV15	CATSRDNEGPSYF	TGTGCCACCAGCAGAGATAACGAGGGACCGTCATATTTT
NA	TRBJ1-3	NA	TRBV30	CAWSLAYSGNTIYF	TGTGCCTGGAGTCTGGCGTACTCTGGAAACACCATATATTTT
TRBD2	TRBJ2-7	once	TRBV5-6	CASGITSGRTYEQYF	TGTGCCAGCGGCATTACTAGCGGGAGGACCTACGAGCAGTACTTC
NA	TRBJ1-5	many	TRBV10-3	CAISEPYINQPQHF	TGTGCCATCAGTGAGCCATACATAAATCAGCCCCAGCATTTT
TRBD1	TRBJ2-1	many	TRBV5-1	CASSTSTGGVLDEQFF	TGCGCCAGCAGCACCTCGACAGGGGGTGTGTTGGATGAGCAGTTCTTC
TRBD1	TRBJ1-2	many	TRBV28	CASSSSQTGTGGGYTF	TGTGCCAGCAGTTCCTCTCAAACCGGGACAGGGGGGGGCTACACCTTC
NA	TRBJ1-1	few	TRBV20-1	CSARVYGQRGAEAFF	TGCAGTGCTAGAGTCTACGGACAGCGGGGCGCTGAAGCTTTCTTT
TRBD2	TRBJ2-1	few	TRBV7-9	CASSPTTTSGRVGEQFF	TGTGCCAGCAGCCCGACCACGACTAGCGGGAGGGTAGGTGAGCAGTTCTTC
NA	TRBJ1-3	NA	TRBV4-1	CASSPGPIYSGNTIYF	TGCGCCAGCAGCCCGGGACCGATATACTCTGGAAACACCATATATTTT